Shown below are 3 T cell receptor beta chains from a single sample sequenced in a study of OX40 agonist ivuxolimab in advanced cancers. The table came from immunoSEQ multiplex PCR; TCRdb's copy has only in-frame clones and leaves some out. The sample contains 60,000 to 100,000 clones, 94% of which appear only once. Sequenced material: CD4+ or CD8+ T cells sorted from blood, taken in a trial of the OX40 agonist ivuxolimab. These receptors all come from an adult with an advanced solid tumor such as melanoma, head and neck, liver or kidney cancer.

This clone was picked up one time. The rearrangement links TRBV28 to TRBJ2-3; D is uncertain. This CDR3 is built from 11 residues. The V and J ends lost 7 bases and 5 bases respectively, with 7 bases between them. Per germline, CDR1 MDHEN and CDR2 SYDVKM. The CDR3 DNA reads as TGTGCCAGCAACGTTGGAGATACGCAGTATTTT. Its translation: CASNVGDTQYF.

CDR3 loop: CASSQRLTGELFF. Here the CDR3 DNA reads TGTGCCAGCAGCCAACGGTTGACCGGGGAGCTGTTTTTT. The V and J genes are TRBV9 and TRBJ2-2; D not certain. Germline CDR1 and CDR2: SGDLS and YYNGEE. V dropped 4 bases and J dropped 5 bases, with 9 bases sitting between them. The CDR3 loop spans 13 amino acids.

The DNA of the CDR3 is TGTGCCAGCAGCTATAGGGCGGCCGGCAATCAGCCCCAGCATTTT. Residues: CASSYRAAGNQPQHF. V gene TRBV7-2 combines with J gene TRBJ1-5; unclear D gene. The CDR3 extends over 15 amino acids. V was pared by 4 bases and J by 2 bases, with 12 bases between. CDR1 is SGHTA, CDR2 FQGNSA, per germline.